These 28 T cell receptor beta chains were sequenced from one sample in a study of CD4 T cells in relation to SARS-CoV-2 and coronaviruses. Unexposed donor CD4+ T cells date from about 2011-2018, before the COVID-19 pandemic. The cells were cultured for around ten days before CD4+ T cells were isolated. The antigens for these receptors are not known. Data came from immunoSEQ multiplex PCR; TCRdb stores just in-frame clones and leaves some out. This sample yields roughly 10,000 clones, of which about three quarters are seen a single time; approximately 15% belongs to the top ten. Sequencing was carried out using CD4+ T cells from PBMCs, cultured in vitro. The receptors were gathered from a human donor in good health.

The chain links TRBV29-1 to TRBJ1-1; D may be TRBD1 (5 bases). CDR1 SQVTM and CDR2 ANQGSEA come from the germline V gene. V lost 7 bases, J lost 1 base, and 13 bases lay in between. The CDR3 is 13 amino acids. The CDR3, as DNA: TGCAGCGCAAAGATGGGGGGGAACACTGAAGCTTTCTTT. It is translated as CSAKMGGNTEAFF.

By proportion, this clone is medium-sized. The V gene is TRBV4-2, the J gene TRBJ1-2; perhaps TRBD1 as D (6 bases). Germline CDR1 reads LGHNA; CDR2 reads YNFKEQ. There are 16 residues in the CDR3. Trimming stripped 3 bases from V and 0 bases from J, with 14 bases between. The CDR3 reads CASSHLGGSSNYGYTF. The CDR3 DNA reads TGTGCCAGCAGCCACCTCGGGGGCAGTTCTAACTATGGCTACACCTTC.

The genes are TRBV7-2 and TRBJ2-7; TRBD2 agrees at 14 bases. V dropped 1 base and J dropped 2; count of bases not matched to a gene: 4. The germline V gene has CDR1 SGHTA and CDR2 FQGNSA. The CDR3 covers 17 residues. The CDR3: CASSLGTSGRLTYEQYF. CDR3 DNA sequence: TGTGCCAGCAGCTTAGGGACTAGCGGGAGGCTAACCTACGAGCAGTACTTC. The full variable domain, with the rest looked up from reference TRBV7-2 and TRBJ2-7, is GAGVSQSPSNKVTEKGKDVELRCDPISGHTALYWYRQSLGQGLEFLIYFQGNSAPDKSGLPSDRFSAERTGGSVSTLTIQRTQQEDSAVYLCASSLGTSGRLTYEQYFGPGTRLTVT.

This clone was observed a handful of times. V usage is TRBV7-8 and J usage is TRBJ1-6; tentatively, D is TRBD1 (6 bases). Germline V gene sequence: CDR1 SGHVS, CDR2 FQNEAQ. The CDR3 contains 15 residues. Trimming cost V 2 bases and J 7 bases, with 12 bases left between them. CDR3 coding DNA: TGTGCCAGCAGCTTAACAGGGTATGGGAATTCACCCCTCCACTTT. Protein product: CASSLTGYGNSPLHF.

The chain combines TRBV6-2 or TRBV6-3 with TRBJ2-5, with D perhaps TRBD1 or TRBD2 (6 bases each). Trimming removed 4 bases from V and 6 bases from J, with 15 bases in between. The CDR3 contains 14 residues. Germline CDR1 reads MNHEY; CDR2 reads SVGEGT. The CDR3 DNA follows: TGTGCCAGCAGTTCGAACGACCGGGGGCAGACCCAGTACTTC. This encodes CASSSNDRGQTQYF.

Turning to this clone: Other DNA variants within this sample encode the same CDR3. The gene calls are TRBV14 and TRBJ2-7; D is possibly TRBD2 (6 bases). There are 13 residues in the CDR3. V was trimmed by 4 bases and J by 5 bases, leaving 12 bases between them. Germline V gene lookup returns CDR1 SGHDN and CDR2 FVKESK. In DNA, the CDR3 is TGTGCCAGCAGCCTTACCAGCGGGCACGAGCAGTACTTC. Translated: CASSLTSGHEQYF.

This clone was recorded a few times. The V and J genes are TRBV19 and TRBJ1-6; possibly TRBD1 for D (6 bases). CDR1 and CDR2 (germline): LNHDA, SQIVND (reference sequence). The ends were cut back, 4 bases at V and 10 bases at J, with 11 bases in the middle. This CDR3 has 13 residues. The CDR3 here is CASSNWDNSPLHF. CDR3 bases: TGTGCCAGTAGTAACTGGGACAACTCACCCCTCCACTTT.

This chain connects TRBV7-9 to TRBJ1-6; D not certain. V was trimmed by 1 base and J by 8 bases, leaving 18 bases between them. The CDR3 runs to 17 residues. CDR1 is SEHNR, CDR2 FQNEAQ, per germline (reference sequence). CDR3 residues: CASSLDSTSEGDSPLHF. Here the CDR3 DNA reads TGTGCCAGCAGCTTAGACTCCACTTCGGAGGGCGATTCACCCCTCCACTTT.

The chain joins TRBV7-9 to TRBJ1-2, with D perhaps matching TRBD1 (6 bases). The germline CDR1 and CDR2 sequences are SEHNR and FQNEAQ (reference sequence). The V and J ends lost 4 bases and 0 bases respectively, with 12 bases between them. The CDR3 totals 15 residues. Written as DNA, the CDR3 is TGTGCCAGCAGCTGGACAGAACTAGCTAACTATGGCTACACCTTC. This encodes CASSWTELANYGYTF.

As regards this clone: Other DNA sequences from this sample encode an identical CDR3 as well. CDR3 sequence (DNA): TGTGCCAGTAGCGGCGAACGCGGGAGTACCCACGAGCAGTACTTC. The encoded protein is CASSGERGSTHEQYF. The gene calls are TRBV19 and TRBJ2-7; TRBD2 matches at 7 bases. CDR3 length: 15 amino acids. With 6 bases clipped from V and 5 bases from J, the junction kept 13 bases outside the gene matches. Germline assignment: CDR1 LNHDA and CDR2 SQIVND (reference sequence). The full variable domain, rest sourced from reference TRBV19 and TRBJ2-7, is DGGITQSPKYLFRKEGQNVTLSCEQNLNHDAMYWYRQDPGQGLRLIYYSQIVNDFQKGDIAEGYSVSREKKESFPLTVTSAQKNPTAFYLCASSGERGSTHEQYFGPGTRLTVT.

The chain couples TRBV11-2 to TRBJ2-7; D not resolved. V lost 0 bases to trimming and J lost 6 bases, with 6 bases between them. This CDR3 region has 12 residues. From germline, CDR1 is SGHAT and CDR2 FQNNGV. The CDR3 sequence is CASSLDNFEQYF. The DNA for the CDR3 is TGTGCCAGCAGCTTAGATAATTTCGAGCAGTACTTC.

The chain couples TRBV6-5 to TRBJ1-3; 9 nucleotides line up with TRBD1. J was trimmed by 5 bases and V by 9 bases; bases with no gene match: 8. The CDR3 is 14 residues long. Germline V gene data show CDR1 as MNHEY and CDR2 as SVGAGI. The CDR3 bases are TGTGCCAGTACGGACAGGGGCAGGAGAAACACCATATATTTT. This codes for CASTDRGRRNTIYF.

This sequence joins TRBV29-1 and TRBJ2-5; no definite D call. The V end was cut by 3 bases, the J end by 5 bases, with 10 bases between. The germline V gene encodes CDR1 SQVTM and CDR2 ANQGSEA. This CDR3 region has 12 residues. CDR3: CSVEPVRETQYF. DNA of the CDR3: TGCAGCGTTGAGCCAGTCCGGGAGACCCAGTACTTC.

This chain links TRBV7-8 with TRBJ2-3, with 10 bases that match TRBD1. CDR1 is SGHVS and CDR2 is FQNEAQ in the germline V gene. V shed 1 base and J 4 bases; nucleotides not matched to a gene: 5. The CDR3 runs to 16 residues. The CDR3 loop is CASSLVGQGVADTQYF. For the CDR3, the DNA is TGTGCCAGCAGCTTAGTCGGACAGGGGGTGGCAGATACGCAGTATTTT.

This clone has only a few counts. The V gene is TRBV20-1, the J gene TRBJ1-3; D is uncertain. The CDR3 contains 11 residues. Germline loops: CDR1 DFQATT, CDR2 SNEGSKA (reference sequence). V was trimmed by 3 bases and J by 15 bases, leaving 15 bases between them. Here the CDR3 DNA reads TGCAGTGCTAGGGACGGGTGGGTCGGATATTTT. Translated, it gives CSARDGWVGYF.

V and J are TRBV7-2 and TRBJ2-3, with D unresolved. The ends were cut back, 5 bases at V and 6 bases at J, with 18 bases in the middle. The V gene's germline CDR1 is SGHTA and CDR2 FQGNSA. This CDR3 has 15 amino acids. The CDR3 nucleotides read TGTGCCAGCAGCCCCGGCCGGACCCCCGCGGATACGCAGTATTTT. It specifies CASSPGRTPADTQYF.

In its sample, this clone was seen a few times. The chain links TRBV6-2 or TRBV6-3 to TRBJ2-2; 8 bases map to TRBD1. CDR1 is MNHEY and CDR2 is SVGEGT in the germline V gene. The junction had 11 bases not matched to a gene; V was cut back by 6 bases and J by 2 bases. The CDR3 has 17 amino acids. DNA for the CDR3: TGTGCCAGCAGCGAGGACAGGGCGGGGCCCAACACCGGGGAGCTGTTTTTT. Encoded protein: CASSEDRAGPNTGELFF.

The chain has TRBV5-1 and TRBJ2-7, with 9 positions matching TRBD2. Per germline, CDR1 SGHRS and CDR2 YFSETQ. The CDR3 runs 15 residues. J lost 6 bases, V lost 4 bases, and 11 bases had no gene match. CDR3 in amino acids: CASSPRASGEGEQYF. Here the CDR3 DNA reads TGCGCCAGCAGCCCGCGTGCTAGCGGGGAAGGCGAGCAGTACTTC.

V is TRBV7-8 and J is TRBJ1-1; TRBD1 matches 11 bases. CDR3 length: 16 amino acids. Looked up from germline, CDR1 is SGHVS and CDR2 is FQNEAQ. V lost 2 bases to trimming and J lost 4 bases; unmatched junction nucleotides: 6. The CDR3 DNA reads TGTGCCAGCAGCTTACGTTGGACAGGGGGCCCCACTGAAGCTTTCTTT. Protein: CASSLRWTGGPTEAFF.

V is TRBV2 and J is TRBJ2-7, with D possibly TRBD1 on 6 matching bases. The CDR3 has 14 residues. Trimming shortened V by 7 bases and J by 5 bases, and 18 bases separated the two germline ends. CDR1 and CDR2 from the germline V gene are SNHLY and FYNNEI. The CDR3: CASTPLYRVHEQYF. CDR3 DNA: TGTGCCAGCACTCCCCTCTACAGGGTTCACGAGCAGTACTTC.

The chain joins TRBV15 to TRBJ2-4; TRBD2 matches 7 bases. Germline-derived CDR1 and CDR2 are LNHNV and YYDKDF (reference sequence). CDR3 size: 14 residues. With V trimmed by 2 bases and J by 7 bases, 5 bases remained unmatched. In DNA form, the CDR3 reads TGTGCCACCAGCAGAACCCGGGGAGGGAACATTCAGTACTTC. Protein: CATSRTRGGNIQYF.

The chain joins TRBV3-1 (or the pseudogene TRBV3-2) to TRBJ2-1, with 8 bases fitting TRBD2. The V and J ends lost 5 bases and 6 bases, in that order; junction bases with no gene match: 9. CDR1 is LGHDT and CDR2 is YNNKEL in the germline V gene (reference sequence). The CDR3 is made up of 15 amino acids. The CDR3 sequence is CASSDLAGGSNEQFF. The CDR3 bases are TGTGCCAGCAGCGACCTGGCGGGGGGCTCCAATGAGCAGTTCTTC.

The chain is built from TRBV18 and TRBJ1-1; 7 bases fit TRBD1. The CDR3 is 16 residues long. Losses at the gene ends were 3 bases for V and 5 bases for J; bases not matched to a gene: 12. The germline V gene encodes CDR1 KGHSH and CDR2 LQKENI. In DNA, the CDR3 is TGTGCCAGCTCACCTGACAGGGTAGAGGGAGGAACTGAAGCTTTCTTT. It is translated as CASSPDRVEGGTEAFF.

The chain links TRBV18 to TRBJ1-1; D is perhaps TRBD1 (6 bases). Trimming pared 6 bases from V and 2 bases from J, leaving 25 bases between. The CDR3 is 18 residues long. Germline V gives CDR1 KGHSH, CDR2 LQKENI. The CDR3 sequence is CASSRDRLLLGANTEAFF. The CDR3, as DNA: TGTGCCAGCTCGAGAGACAGGCTCCTCCTCGGGGCCAACACTGAAGCTTTCTTT. Drawing the rest from reference TRBV18 and TRBJ1-1, the complete variable domain is NAGVMQNPRHLVRRRGQEARLRCSPMKGHSHVYWYRQLPEEGLKFMVYLQKENIIDESGMPKERFSAEFPKEGPSILRIQQVVRGDSAAYFCASSRDRLLLGANTEAFFGQGTRLTVV.

The rearrangement links TRBV6-5 to TRBJ1-3; unclear D gene. The CDR3 runs 13 residues. In germline, CDR1 is MNHEY, CDR2 SVGAGI. Trimming pared 6 bases from V and 4 bases from J, leaving 10 bases between. CDR3 bases: TGTGCCAGCAGACGGGGTGGAGGAAACACCATATATTTT. It specifies CASRRGGGNTIYF.

This clone was detected only a few times. The chain is built from TRBV10-3 and TRBJ1-5; no clear D gene. The V and J ends lost 4 bases and 2 bases respectively, with 6 bases between them. CDR1 is ENHRY, CDR2 SYGVKD, per germline. CDR3 size: 13 residues. CDR3 loop: CAISGVGNQPQHF. CDR3 bases: TGTGCCATCAGTGGGGTGGGCAATCAGCCCCAGCATTTT.

The rearrangement uses TRBV9 and TRBJ2-7; D is perhaps TRBD1 or TRBD2 (5 bases each). Per the germline V gene, CDR1 is SGDLS and CDR2 is YYNGEE. The CDR3 covers 14 residues. V lost 6 bases, J lost 4 bases, and 17 bases lay in between. CDR3 DNA: TGTGCCAGCAACCTAGCTGGGGCAGATTACGAGCAGTACTTC. Protein sequence: CASNLAGADYEQYF.

This clone has just a few counts. This chain joins TRBV5-1 and TRBJ2-1; D is uncertain. The CDR3 consists of 14 residues. Germline CDR1 and CDR2: SGHRS and YFSETQ. Trimming shortened V by 4 bases and J by 12 bases, and 20 bases separated the two germline ends. CDR3 in DNA: TGCGCCAGCAGCCCCCCTATGGACCAGGCTTCGCAGTTCTTC. As protein: CASSPPMDQASQFF.